A few counts support the clone carrying this T cell receptor (beta chain). Its specificity is unknown. These data are taken from a study of Ad26.COV2.S vaccination and SARS-CoV-2 variants. Study findings and constraints: The TCR-based breadth and depth measures might underestimate overall T cell responses.

With 5 bases clipped from V and 2 bases from J, the junction kept 2 bases outside the gene matches. Germline V gene sequence: CDR1 SGHAT, CDR2 FQNNGV. The CDR3 consists of 13 residues. Treatment described: some 20 received Ad26.COV2.S at low or high dose, single or two shots; five or six received placebo; per-sample allocation not given. Vaccine and placebo recipients were sampled on day 63 after the first injection. Participants' vaccine, an Ad26 vector, delivered Wuhan-strain SARS-CoV-2 spike. The assay was immunoSEQ multiplex PCR, and TCRdb's table has in-frame clones only and misses some. The table records 300,000 to 400,000 clones, 88% of them present only once.

The sequencing here drew on peripheral blood, taken in a trial of Ad26.COV2.S vaccine versus placebo. The genes are TRBV11-2 and TRBJ2-7; TRBD1 agrees at 8 bases. This receptor was identified in a person aged 18-60 years who received the Ad26.COV2.S COVID-19 vaccine or a placebo. The CDR3 region is CASSPDRAYEQYF. The DNA of the CDR3 is TGTGCCAGCAGCCCGGACAGGGCCTACGAGCAGTACTTC.